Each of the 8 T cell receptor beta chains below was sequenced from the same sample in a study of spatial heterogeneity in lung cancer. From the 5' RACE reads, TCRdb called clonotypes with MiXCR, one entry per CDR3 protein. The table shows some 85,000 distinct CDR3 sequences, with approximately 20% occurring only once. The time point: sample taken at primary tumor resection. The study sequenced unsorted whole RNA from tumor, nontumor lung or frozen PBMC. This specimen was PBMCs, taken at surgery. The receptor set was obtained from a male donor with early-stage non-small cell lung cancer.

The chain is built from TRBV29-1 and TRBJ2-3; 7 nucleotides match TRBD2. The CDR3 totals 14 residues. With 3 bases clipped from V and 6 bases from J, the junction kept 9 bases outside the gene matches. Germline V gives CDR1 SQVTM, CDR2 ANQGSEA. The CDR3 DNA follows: TGCAGCGTTGAGTGGGGCGGGAGCGGTGATACGCAGTATTTT. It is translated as CSVEWGGSGDTQYF.

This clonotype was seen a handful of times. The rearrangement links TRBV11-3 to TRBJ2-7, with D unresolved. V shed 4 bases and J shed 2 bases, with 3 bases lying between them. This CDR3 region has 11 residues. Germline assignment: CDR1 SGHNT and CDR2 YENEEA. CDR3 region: CASSSPYEQYF. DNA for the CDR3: TGTGCCAGCAGCTCCCCCTACGAGCAGTACTTC.

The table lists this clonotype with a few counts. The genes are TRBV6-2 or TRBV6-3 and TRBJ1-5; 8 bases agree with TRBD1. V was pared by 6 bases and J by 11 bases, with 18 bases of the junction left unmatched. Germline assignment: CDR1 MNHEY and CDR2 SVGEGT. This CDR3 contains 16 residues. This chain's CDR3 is CASRYSGQGRSRAQHF. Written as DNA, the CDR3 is TGTGCCAGCAGATATTCAGGACAGGGCCGATCCAGGGCCCAGCATTTT.

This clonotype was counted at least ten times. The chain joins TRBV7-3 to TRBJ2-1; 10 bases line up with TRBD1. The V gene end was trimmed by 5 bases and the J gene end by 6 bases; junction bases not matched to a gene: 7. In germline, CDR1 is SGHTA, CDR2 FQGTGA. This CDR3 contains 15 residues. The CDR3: CASSRRTGGGNEQFF. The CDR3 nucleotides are TGTGCCAGCAGCCGCCGGACAGGGGGTGGCAATGAGCAGTTCTTC.

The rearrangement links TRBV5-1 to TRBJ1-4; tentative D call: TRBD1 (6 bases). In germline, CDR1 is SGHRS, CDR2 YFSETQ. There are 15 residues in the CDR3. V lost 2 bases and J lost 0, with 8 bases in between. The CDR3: CASSFGQTTNEKLFF. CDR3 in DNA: TGCGCCAGCAGCTTCGGACAGACAACTAATGAAAAACTGTTTTTT. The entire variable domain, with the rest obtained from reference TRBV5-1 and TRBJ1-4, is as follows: KAGVTQTPRYLIKTRGQQVTLSCSPISGHRSVSWYQQTPGQGLQFLFEYFSETQRNKGNFPGRFSGRQFSNSRSEMNVSTLELGDSALYLCASSFGQTTNEKLFFGSGTQLSVL.

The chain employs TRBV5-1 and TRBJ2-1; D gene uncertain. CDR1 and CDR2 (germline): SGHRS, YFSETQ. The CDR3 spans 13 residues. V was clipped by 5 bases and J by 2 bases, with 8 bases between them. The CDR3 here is CASRNGAYNEQFF. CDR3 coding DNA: TGCGCCAGCAGGAATGGGGCCTACAATGAGCAGTTCTTC.

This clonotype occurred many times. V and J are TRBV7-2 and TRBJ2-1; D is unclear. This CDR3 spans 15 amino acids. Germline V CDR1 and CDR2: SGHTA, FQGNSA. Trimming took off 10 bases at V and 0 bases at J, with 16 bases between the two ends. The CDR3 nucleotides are TGTGCCACCACTGCCGTGGGTAGCTCCTACAATGAGCAGTTCTTC. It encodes CATTAVGSSYNEQFF. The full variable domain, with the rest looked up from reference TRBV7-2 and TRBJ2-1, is GAGVSQSPSNKVTEKGKDVELRCDPISGHTALYWYRQSLGQGLEFLIYFQGNSAPDKSGLPSDRFSAERTGGSVSTLTIQRTQQEDSAVYLCATTAVGSSYNEQFFGPGTRLTVL.

Here the CDR3 DNA reads TGTGCCAGCAGTGAACGGCCAGGGATAAACATTCAGTACTTC. This sequence encodes CASSERPGINIQYF. This sequence joins TRBV2 and TRBJ2-4; tentatively, D is TRBD1 (5 bases). From germline, CDR1 is SNHLY and CDR2 FYNNEI. The CDR3 runs to 14 residues. V lost 2 bases to trimming and J lost 6 bases, with 11 bases between them. The variable domain in full, completed from reference TRBV2 and TRBJ2-4, reads EPEVTQTPSHQVTQMGQEVILRCVPISNHLYFYWYRQILGQKVEFLVSFYNNEISEKSEIFDDQFSVERPDGSNFTLKIRSTKLEDSAMYFCASSERPGINIQYFGAGTRLSVL.